This T cell receptor (beta chain) is from a study of cytomegalovirus exposure and HLA in healthy donors. Background on the study: In an earlier analysis, 90 million to 120 million unique TCR beta sequences were found from 150 million to 200 million T cells.

Per germline, CDR1 SGHRS and CDR2 YFSETQ. The CDR3 extends over 18 amino acids. J lost 0 bases, V lost 4 bases, and 9 bases had no gene match. The PCR employed 60 Vbeta primers together with 13 Jbeta primers. The table came from immunoSEQ multiplex PCR; TCRdb's copy has only in-frame clones and leaves some out. This table holds approximately 88,000 clones, under 85% found once. V and J are TRBV5-1 and TRBJ2-1; 11 bases line up with TRBD2. The source of this sequence is a man in his fifties in good health and CMV-seropositive. Sequenced sample: PBMCs. CDR3 region: CASSQASGGTSSYNEQFF. The DNA of the CDR3 is TGCGCCAGCAGCCAGGCTAGCGGGGGGACCAGCTCCTACAATGAGCAGTTCTTC.